This is a list of T cell receptor beta chains from one sample in a study of monozygotic twins with inflammatory bowel disease. With the 5' RACE reads reprocessed, TCRdb shows one record per CDR3 protein and no DNA. Across about 300,000 distinct CDR3 sequences, the top ten clones capture 5.6% of the sample. The sample comprised blood. All receptors come from a human donor with ulcerative colitis or Crohn's disease, or a healthy co-twin of an affected twin (not recorded which). Both conserved end residues are part of each CDR3.

J | V | CDR3
TRBJ2-4 | TRBV6-2/TRBV6-3 | CASSYRIGGRTKNIQYF
TRBJ1-6 | TRBV3-1 | CASSQMDRGLNSPLHF
TRBJ2-1 | TRBV5-1 | CASSLVREGRGNEQFF
TRBJ2-7 | TRBV5-1 | CASWDTFYEQYF
TRBJ1-2 | TRBV20-1 | CSAAPGTDTYGYTF
TRBJ1-6 | TRBV29-1 | CSVGSGLNSPLHF
TRBJ2-7 | TRBV12-3/TRBV12-4 | CASRAGGAWYEQYF
TRBJ2-1 | TRBV7-7 | CASILDTYNEQFF
TRBJ2-3 | TRBV12-3/TRBV12-4 | CASSPVMGGKGTDTQYF
TRBJ1-1 | TRBV12-3/TRBV12-4 | CASSLRQGNMNTEAFF
TRBJ2-3 | TRBV24-1 | CATSDFYRGPQYF
TRBJ2-7 | TRBV2 | CASSLTSGGQYEQYF
TRBJ1-2 | TRBV11-2 | CASSLGSDGYTF
TRBJ2-7 | TRBV20-1 | CSARSRDPAYEQYF
TRBJ2-1 | TRBV4-3 | CASSQGSGNEQFF
TRBJ1-1 | TRBV27 | CASSTGTGAGTEAFF
TRBJ1-2 | TRBV19 | CASSLPGQAIYGYTF
TRBJ2-7 | TRBV3-1 | CASSQAFGQVYF
TRBJ2-1 | TRBV15 | CATSRVASGSYEQFF
TRBJ1-2 | TRBV29-1 | CSVGLNYGYTF
TRBJ1-2 | TRBV6-1 | CASSPSTGFYGYTF
TRBJ2-3 | TRBV25-1 | CASSESDSLRSTQYF
TRBJ1-6 | TRBV5-5 | CASSLRQDFNSPLHF
TRBJ1-6 | TRBV6-1 | CASSEAVGPLHF
TRBJ2-3 | TRBV4-3 | CASSQVTGETQYF
TRBJ2-3 | TRBV12-3/TRBV12-4 | CASSSRARGSDTQYF